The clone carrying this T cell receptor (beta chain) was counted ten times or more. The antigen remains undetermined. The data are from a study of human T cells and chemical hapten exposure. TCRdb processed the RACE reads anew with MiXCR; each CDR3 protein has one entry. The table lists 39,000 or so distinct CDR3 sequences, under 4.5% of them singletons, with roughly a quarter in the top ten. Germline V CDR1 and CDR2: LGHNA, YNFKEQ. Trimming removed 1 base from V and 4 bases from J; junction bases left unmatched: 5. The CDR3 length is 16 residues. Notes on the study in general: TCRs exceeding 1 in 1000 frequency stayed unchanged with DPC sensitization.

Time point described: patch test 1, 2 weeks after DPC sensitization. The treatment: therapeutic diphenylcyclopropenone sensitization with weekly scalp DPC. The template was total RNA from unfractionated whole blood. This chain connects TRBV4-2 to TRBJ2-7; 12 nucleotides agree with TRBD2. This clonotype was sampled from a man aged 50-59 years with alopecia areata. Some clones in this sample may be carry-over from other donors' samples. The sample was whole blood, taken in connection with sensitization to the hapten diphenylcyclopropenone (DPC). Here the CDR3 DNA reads TGTGCCAGCAGCCAAGGTCCCGGGACTAGCGGGTACGAGCAGTACTTC. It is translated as CASSQGPGTSGYEQYF.